The clone carrying this T cell receptor beta chain was observed a few times. Its antigen remains unknown. The data were obtained in a study of T-cell reconstitution after alpha-beta-depleted transplantation in children. Whole-study results and caveats: Several hundred rapidly expanded clones from non-depleted graft cells reportedly supplied alpha-beta T cells about two months post-transplant. TCRbeta diversity was high at day 60 in some patients (a result of surviving recipient T cells and thymic progenitors). One year post-transplant, T-cell counts and diversity were largely derived from T cells produced anew.

V gave up 4 bases and J gave up 0 bases, with 13 bases separating them. CDR3 length equals 15 residues. The V gene's germline CDR1 is MNHEY and CDR2 SVGEGT. Unique molecular identifiers were used in preparing the TCRbeta library. TCRdb re-called the PCR reads with MiXCR, one entry per CDR3 protein. The table shows about 290,000 distinct CDR3 sequences, with around 7.3% occurring only once. This chain links TRBV6-2 or TRBV6-3 with TRBJ2-7; perhaps D is TRBD1 or TRBD2 (6 bases each). Sequences were derived from peripheral blood, sampled 360 days after TCRalphabeta/CD19-depleted stem cell transplant. The receptor was isolated from a female patient aged 2-15 years who had a stem cell transplant for Fanconi anemia, so the T cells may come from the graft donor. The CDR3 loop reads CASSSYREASYEQYV. CDR3 in DNA: TGTGCCAGCAGTTCGTACAGGGAGGCCTCCTACGAGCAGTACGTC.